The 29 T cell receptor beta chains given below trace back to one sample, sequenced in a study of CD8+ T cells in alopecia areata. Specified treatment: oral pan-JAK inhibitor, 5-10 mg twice daily. Investigators isolated RNA and reverse transcribed it into cDNA to act as the sequencing template. The assay was immunoSEQ multiplex PCR, and TCRdb's table has in-frame clones only and misses some. The table has over 150,000 clones, 45% to 75% seen once. Source: CD4+ T cells sorted from blood, taken at week 4, from a patient treated with tofacitinib. The receptors come from a human donor with alopecia areata.

The V call is TRBV11-2, the J call TRBJ2-3; 9 bases are a match to TRBD2. Germline CDR1 and CDR2: SGHAT and FQNNGV. The CDR3 covers 15 residues. Trimming removed 6 bases from V and 1 base from J; junction bases left unmatched: 5. Written as DNA, the CDR3 is TGTGCCAGCAGTTCCGGGACTAGCCGCACAGATACGCAGTATTTT. It translates to CASSSGTSRTDTQYF.

The V gene is TRBV30, the J gene TRBJ1-1; D gene ambiguous. V was clipped by 2 bases and J by 8 bases, with 9 bases between them. The CDR3 consists of 11 residues. The germline gives CDR1 GTSNPN, CDR2 SVGIG (reference sequence). CDR3 in DNA: TGTGCCTGGAGTCAAAAGAGGGAAGCTTTCTTT. It yields the protein CAWSQKREAFF.

The V gene is TRBV2, the J gene TRBJ1-5; D not certain. The CDR3 has 14 residues. CDR1 and CDR2 (germline): SNHLY, FYNNEI. The ends were cut back, 5 bases at V and 2 bases at J, with 10 bases in the middle. The CDR3 reads CASSTQGGNQPQHF. The CDR3 nucleotides are TGTGCCAGCAGTACCCAAGGAGGCAATCAGCCCCAGCATTTT.

CDR3 amino acids: CASSMSTSGWAYEQYF. CDR3 bases: TGCGCCAGCAGTATGAGCACTAGCGGGTGGGCCTACGAGCAGTACTTC. The rearrangement uses TRBV5-1 and TRBJ2-7, with TRBD2 identical over 9 bases. This CDR3 has 16 residues. V lost 5 bases and J lost 2; bases outside the gene matches: 11. CDR1 and CDR2 from the germline V gene are SGHRS and YFSETQ. Filled out from reference TRBV5-1 and TRBJ2-7, the complete variable domain reads KAGVTQTPRYLIKTRGQQVTLSCSPISGHRSVSWYQQTPGQGLQFLFEYFSETQRNKGNFPGRFSGRQFSNSRSEMNVSTLELGDSALYLCASSMSTSGWAYEQYFGPGTRLTVT.

The genes are TRBV11-2 and TRBJ2-6; a weak D match, TRBD2 (6 bases). Between the trimmed V and J ends, which lost 5 bases and 0 bases, there was a span of 14 bases. This CDR3 has 17 residues. Germline V lookup: CDR1 SGHAT, CDR2 FQNNGV. Here the CDR3 reads CASSRAGGVSGANVLTF. The CDR3 DNA reads as TGTGCCAGCAGCCGAGCGGGCGGGGTCTCTGGGGCCAACGTCCTGACTTTC.

The rearrangement uses TRBV30 and TRBJ2-5; D ambiguous. Trimming took 2 bases from V and 5 from J, leaving 12 bases between them. The CDR3 totals 13 residues. Germline assignment: CDR1 GTSNPN and CDR2 SVGIG (reference sequence). The CDR3 loop reads CAWSSRMMETQYF. The CDR3 DNA reads as TGTGCCTGGAGTTCTAGGATGATGGAGACCCAGTACTTC.

The gene calls are TRBV28 and TRBJ2-7; 7 bases fit TRBD2. The CDR3 covers 15 residues. V shed 5 bases and J 4 bases; nucleotides not matched to a gene: 11. From germline, CDR1 is MDHEN and CDR2 SYDVKM. Here the CDR3 DNA reads TGTGCCAGCAGTCCCCCGGTGGGGGGAGGGTACGAGCAGTACTTC. Its protein is CASSPPVGGGYEQYF.

This rearrangement joins TRBV7-8 to TRBJ1-5; D ambiguous. The CDR3 spans 14 residues. The V end was cut by 2 bases, the J end by 5 bases, with 10 bases between. Germline assignment: CDR1 SGHVS and CDR2 FQNEAQ. The CDR3, as DNA: TGTGCCAGCAGCTTAAAGATCTCGGATCAGCCCCAGCATTTT. Translation: CASSLKISDQPQHF.

The V call is TRBV5-8, the J call TRBJ2-7, with 10 bases identical to TRBD2. CDR3 length equals 16 residues. Germline V lookup: CDR1 SGHTS, CDR2 YDEGEE. With V trimmed by 4 bases and J by 4 bases, 11 bases remained unmatched. The CDR3 region has the DNA TGTGCCAGCAGCCGGCCTTTGGTAGCGGGAGGATACGAGCAGTACTTC. Protein sequence: CASSRPLVAGGYEQYF.

This CDR3 is CASSTLAGGRSYNEQFF. In nucleotides, the CDR3 is TGTGCCAGCAGCACATTAGCGGGCGGGAGGTCCTACAATGAGCAGTTCTTC. This chain joins TRBV5-4 and TRBJ2-1, with TRBD2 identical over 8 bases. CDR1 is SGHNT and CDR2 is YYREEE in the germline V gene (reference sequence). The V segment lost 4 bases and the J segment 1 base; nucleotides outside the gene matches: 10. CDR3 size: 17 residues.

The chain has TRBV6-4 and TRBJ2-1; D remains ambiguous. This CDR3 has 15 amino acids. V lost 2 bases to trimming and J lost 1 base, with 9 bases between them. CDR1 and CDR2 (germline): MRHNA, SNTAGT. The CDR3: CASSDTQESYNEQFF. The CDR3 DNA reads as TGTGCCAGCAGTGACACTCAGGAGTCCTACAATGAGCAGTTCTTC.

A few counts support this clone. CDR3: CAWSVDSGNTIYF. The CDR3 bases are TGTGCCTGGAGTGTAGACAGTGGAAACACCATATATTTT. J is TRBJ1-3 and V is TRBV30; D may be TRBD1 (5 bases). V lost 0 bases to trimming and J lost 3 bases, with 6 bases between them. This CDR3 is built from 13 residues. Germline CDR1 is GTSNPN and CDR2 is SVGIG (reference sequence).

This clone was seen a few times. The CDR3 loop reads CASSLIPAERETQYF. In DNA form, the CDR3 reads TGTGCCAGCAGCTTAATCCCGGCGGAACGGGAGACCCAGTACTTC. The rearrangement uses TRBV7-3 and TRBJ2-5, with unresolved D. CDR1 and CDR2 from the germline V gene are SGHTA and FQGTGA. CDR3 length: 15 residues. Trimming stripped 1 base from V and 5 bases from J, with 14 bases between.

This clone has a handful of counts. This rearrangement joins TRBV23-1 to TRBJ1-5; tentative D call: TRBD1 (5 bases). TRBV23-1 is filed as an ORF, its function uncertain. The CDR3 spans 12 residues. In DNA, the CDR3 is TGCGTCCGCGTGGCGGGGGATCAGCCCCAGCATTTT. It yields the protein CVRVAGDQPQHF.

This clone was detected only a few times. The V call is TRBV29-1, the J call TRBJ2-1; 8 bases fit TRBD2. V dropped 5 bases and J dropped 2; count of bases not matched to a gene: 5. Looked up from germline, CDR1 is SQVTM and CDR2 is ANQGSEA. This CDR3 is built from 14 residues. The CDR3 DNA sequence: TGCAGCGTTTACACTAGCGGCCCCTACAATGAGCAGTTCTTC. It is translated as CSVYTSGPYNEQFF.

CDR3 protein: CASSEGKASGRQETQYF. In nucleotides, the CDR3 is TGTGCCAGCAGTGAAGGCAAGGCGAGCGGGAGACAAGAGACCCAGTACTTC. The V and J genes are TRBV9 and TRBJ2-5; TRBD2 aligns across 8 bases. CDR3 length: 17 residues. V trimming: 5 bases; J trimming: 2 bases; junction bases outside the gene matches: 14. The germline V gene has CDR1 SGDLS and CDR2 YYNGEE. The full variable domain, with the rest looked up from reference TRBV9 and TRBJ2-5, is DSGVTQTPKHLITATGQRVTLRCSPRSGDLSVYWYQQSLDQGLQFLIQYYNGEERAKGNILERFSAQQFPDLHSELNLSSLELGDSALYFCASSEGKASGRQETQYFGPGTRLLVL.

V usage is TRBV5-1 and J usage is TRBJ2-1; 7 bases match TRBD2. The V and J ends lost 0 bases and 2 bases, in that order; junction bases with no gene match: 5. The CDR3 runs 16 residues. The germline gives CDR1 SGHRS, CDR2 YFSETQ. The CDR3 loop is CASSLGEGPPYNEQFF. The CDR3 nucleotides are TGCGCCAGCAGCTTGGGGGAGGGTCCCCCCTACAATGAGCAGTTCTTC.

CDR3 coding DNA: TGTGCCAGCAGCCAGTCGGTAGAGGCCGCCTACGAGCAGTACTTC. This sequence encodes CASSQSVEAAYEQYF. The V call is TRBV7-9, the J call TRBJ2-7, with no clear D. The CDR3 has 15 amino acids. The germline V and J ends were trimmed by 5 bases and 2 bases, with 16 bases remaining between them. Germline loops: CDR1 SEHNR, CDR2 FQNEAQ (reference sequence).

This clone was observed a handful of times. The genes are TRBV6-5 and TRBJ1-2, with unresolved D. Per germline, CDR1 MNHEY and CDR2 SVGAGI. The CDR3 contains 14 residues. Trimming cost V 7 bases and J 0 bases, with 12 bases left between them. This CDR3 is CASTSRTSNYGYTF. DNA for the CDR3: TGTGCCAGCACCAGTAGGACCTCTAACTATGGCTACACCTTC.

This clone was observed a few times. This chain uses TRBV29-1 with TRBJ1-1; D gene ambiguous. Germline V gives CDR1 SQVTM, CDR2 ANQGSEA. Between the trimmed V and J ends, which lost 4 bases and 4 bases, there was a span of 10 bases. There are 12 residues in the CDR3. Here the CDR3 DNA reads TGCAGCGTTGGGGAATCCAGCACTGAAGCTTTCTTT. This codes for CSVGESSTEAFF. Based on the CDR3 plus reference TRBV29-1 and TRBJ1-1, the full variable domain is SAVISQKPSRDICQRGTSLTIQCQVDSQVTMMFWYRQQPGQSLTLIATANQGSEATYESGFVIDKFPISRPNLTFSTLTVSNMSPEDSSIYLCSVGESSTEAFFGQGTRLTVV.

This clone was recorded only once. J is TRBJ2-5 and V is TRBV15; D is possibly TRBD1 (6 bases). Per germline, CDR1 LNHNV and CDR2 YYDKDF (reference sequence). Between the trimmed V and J ends, which lost 1 base and 4 bases, there was a span of 7 bases. The CDR3 sequence is 13 residues long. The CDR3 loop is CATSRARGETQYF. CDR3 coding DNA: TGTGCCACCAGCAGAGCCAGGGGAGAGACCCAGTACTTC.

The CDR3: CASSYTPQGPEQYF. The CDR3 DNA sequence: TGTGCCAGCAGTTACACCCCACAGGGGCCCGAGCAGTACTTC. The chain uses TRBV6-5 and TRBJ2-5; 7 bases agree with TRBD1. The tail of the sequence fits TRBJ2-7 better, so the J call may be wrong. Germline V gives CDR1 MNHEY, CDR2 SVGAGI. The CDR3 extends over 14 amino acids.

There are a few counts of this clone. The chain has TRBV29-1 and TRBJ1-1, with a possible D match to TRBD1 (5 bases). Per germline, CDR1 SQVTM and CDR2 ANQGSEA. V shed 7 bases and J shed 3 bases, with 9 bases lying between them. This CDR3 contains 11 residues. The CDR3 here is CSGGIDTEAFF. CDR3 in DNA: TGCAGCGGGGGGATAGACACTGAAGCTTTCTTT.

This clone was observed once. V is TRBV29-1 and J is TRBJ2-3, with TRBD2 identical over 8 bases. Germline V gene sequence: CDR1 SQVTM, CDR2 ANQGSEA. The CDR3 runs to 13 residues. The V and J ends lost 5 bases and 6 bases, in that order; junction bases with no gene match: 7. The CDR3 sequence: CSVPGGPPDTQYF. The DNA for the CDR3 is TGCAGCGTTCCGGGAGGGCCCCCCGATACGCAGTATTTT.

This clone was observed a handful of times. The chain has TRBV11-2 and TRBJ1-2; D is undetermined. CDR1 is SGHAT, CDR2 FQNNGV, per germline. Trimming removed 3 bases from V and 8 bases from J, with 10 bases in between. This CDR3 is 12 amino acids long. The CDR3 region has the DNA TGTGCCAGCAGCTTGGCCGGGGTGGGCTACACCTTC. Protein: CASSLAGVGYTF.

The chain couples TRBV7-2 to TRBJ2-1, with 7 nucleotides matching TRBD2. The CDR3 is 16 amino acids. Germline V gives CDR1 SGHTA, CDR2 FQGNSA. V lost 5 bases, J lost 5 bases, and 12 bases stayed unmatched. Here the CDR3 DNA reads TGTGCCAGCAGCCCCGCCCGCAGGGCGGGGGACAATGAGCAGTTCTTC. Translation: CASSPARRAGDNEQFF.

The rearrangement uses TRBV7-3 and TRBJ2-3, with 13 bases matching TRBD2. The V segment lost 0 bases and the J segment 5 bases; nucleotides outside the gene matches: 8. Germline CDR1 reads SGHTA; CDR2 reads FQGTGA. CDR3 length: 18 amino acids. The CDR3 region has the DNA TGTGCCAGCAGCTTAACAGGACTAGCGGGAGCCTTCGGAGATACGCAGTATTTT. Amino acids: CASSLTGLAGAFGDTQYF.

The CDR3 region is CAWSYGRGSNQPQHF. CDR3 sequence (DNA): TGTGCCTGGAGTTACGGCAGGGGAAGCAATCAGCCCCAGCATTTT. This sequence joins TRBV30 and TRBJ1-5; perhaps TRBD1 as D (6 bases). CDR3 length: 15 residues. Looked up from germline, CDR1 is GTSNPN and CDR2 is SVGIG (reference sequence). V was cut by 2 bases and J by 1 base, with 12 bases left in between. Looking up the rest from reference TRBV30 and TRBJ1-5 gives the full variable domain: SQTIHQWPATLVQPVGSPLSLECTVEGTSNPNLYWYRQAAGRGLQLLFYSVGIGQISSEVPQNLSASRPQDRQFILSSKKLLLSDSGFYLCAWSYGRGSNQPQHFGDGTRLSIL.

J is TRBJ1-2 and V is TRBV6-5; D unclear. Per germline, CDR1 MNHEY and CDR2 SVGAGI. CDR3 length: 13 residues. V was pared by 4 bases and J by 3 bases, with 9 bases between. CDR3 sequence (DNA): TGTGCCAGCAGTTTTGGCAGCCACTATGGCTACACCTTC. Protein: CASSFGSHYGYTF.